The next 10 T cell receptor beta chains were all read from a single sample in a study of T cells after yellow fever vaccination. Each CDR3 protein gets one entry after TCRdb re-called the 5' RACE reads with MiXCR. The repertoire holds some 500,000 distinct CDR3 sequences, with approximately 13% as singletons. The source material was PBMCs, sampled on the day of the yellow fever booster vaccination. The receptors originated from a man younger than 45 who received the YFV17D yellow fever vaccine.

This clonotype was detected many times. The chain couples TRBV7-2 to TRBJ1-4; 11 bases are a match to TRBD1. The germline CDR1 and CDR2 sequences are SGHTA and FQGNSA. CDR3 length: 14 residues. The V gene end was trimmed by 4 bases and the J gene end by 11 bases; junction bases not matched to a gene: 6. The CDR3 sequence: CASSSRDRGGKLFF. CDR3 nucleotide sequence: TGTGCCAGCAGCTCCCGGGACAGGGGGGGGAAACTGTTTTTT.

The J gene is TRBJ2-2, the V gene TRBV6-1; D remains unclear. V was pared by 8 bases and J by 1 base, with 11 bases between. Germline V CDR1 and CDR2: MNHNS, SASEGT. This CDR3 comprises 14 residues. The chain's CDR3 is CASLRALNTGELFF. The CDR3 DNA sequence: TGTGCCAGCCTTAGGGCCCTGAACACCGGGGAGCTGTTTTTT.

The chain recombines TRBV7-9 with TRBJ2-5; 7 bases line up with TRBD2. CDR1 is SEHNR, CDR2 FQNEAQ, per germline (reference sequence). V was pared by 5 bases and J by 4 bases, with 7 bases of the junction left unmatched. CDR3 length: 14 residues. Here the CDR3 reads CASSGRAVGETQYF. The CDR3 DNA reads TGTGCCAGCAGCGGGAGGGCCGTAGGAGAGACCCAGTACTTC.

This clonotype appeared a few times. The genes are TRBV24-1 and TRBJ2-1; 9 bases match TRBD1. With 3 bases clipped from V and 7 bases from J, the junction kept 3 bases outside the gene matches. CDR1 KGHDR and CDR2 SFDVKD come from the germline V gene. This CDR3 contains 14 residues. CDR3 coding DNA: TGTGCCACCAGTGATGGACAGGGGCGAAATGAGCAGTTCTTC. It yields the protein CATSDGQGRNEQFF.

This clonotype was seen more than once but under ten times. The chain is built from TRBV12-3 or TRBV12-4 and TRBJ1-6; 7 nucleotides agree with TRBD1. Germline trimming cut 6 bases from V and 9 bases from J; bases unmatched to any gene: 11. This CDR3 comprises 15 residues. The CDR3, as DNA: TGTGCCAGCAGGAGAAACCGGGACAGAGGTTCACCCCTCCACTTT. Residues: CASRRNRDRGSPLHF.

The chain carries TRBV5-6 and TRBJ2-5, with D hard to call. The CDR3 length is 13 residues. Germline V gives CDR1 SGHDT, CDR2 YYEEEE. The V and J ends lost 4 bases and 1 base respectively, with 8 bases between them. The CDR3 protein is CASSPSIQETQYF. The CDR3 region has the DNA TGTGCCAGCAGCCCGTCGATCCAAGAGACCCAGTACTTC.

This chain joins TRBV6-2 or TRBV6-3 and TRBJ2-2; the match to TRBD1 covers 8 bases. Trimming took 5 bases from V and 5 from J; bases not matched to a gene: 7. The V gene's germline CDR1 is MNHEY and CDR2 SVGEGT. The CDR3 has 15 residues. The DNA for the CDR3 is TGTGCCAGCAGTAAGGACAGGGTTCGAACCGGGGAGCTGTTTTTT. Translation gives CASSKDRVRTGELFF.

A few counts support this clonotype. The V and J genes are TRBV6-1 and TRBJ1-1, with 7 bases lining up with TRBD1. The germline gives CDR1 MNHNS, CDR2 SASEGT. J gave up 6 bases and V 7 bases, and 11 bases lay outside the gene matches. The length of the CDR3 is 14 residues. CDR3 protein: CASTLTGLIAEAFF. CDR3 bases: TGTGCCAGCACACTGACAGGGTTGATTGCTGAAGCTTTCTTT.

V is TRBV18 and J is TRBJ1-4, with D unresolved. The V end lost 0 bases, the J end lost 14 bases, and 10 bases lay between the germline ends. CDR3 length equals 12 residues. The V gene's germline CDR1 is KGHSH and CDR2 LQKENI. The CDR3 loop reads CASSPPSRDLFF. The CDR3, as DNA: TGTGCCAGCTCACCACCCTCCCGTGACCTGTTTTTT. Complete variable domain (other parts from reference TRBV18 and TRBJ1-4): NAGVMQNPRHLVRRRGQEARLRCSPMKGHSHVYWYRQLPEEGLKFMVYLQKENIIDESGMPKERFSAEFPKEGPSILRIQQVVRGDSAAYFCASSPPSRDLFFGSGTQLSVL.

This clonotype was observed a handful of times. The V call is TRBV14, the J call TRBJ2-1, with 12 positions matching TRBD2. V was clipped by 0 bases and J by 13 bases; unmatched bases: 7. Germline lookup yields CDR1 SGHDN and CDR2 FVKESK. This CDR3 has 15 amino acids. The CDR3: CASSQELAGGLYQFF. CDR3 bases: TGTGCCAGCAGCCAAGAACTAGCGGGAGGACTATACCAGTTCTTC.